The table lists the clone carrying this T cell receptor beta chain with many counts. Its antigen is not identified. Researchers used 5'RACE with constant-segment primers to make TCR alpha and TCR beta cDNA libraries that carry sample barcodes and UMIs. TCRdb reanalysed the 5' RACE reads using MiXCR and keeps one entry per CDR3 protein. The data contain 250,000 to 300,000 distinct CDR3 sequences, roughly 16% of them seen just once; the ten biggest clones take up about 23%. The sample originates from a study of T-cell memory formation after mild COVID-19. As for the study in general: Largely, the TCR clusters proved donor specific. Findings and caveats of the study: The authors did not confirm SARS-CoV-2 specificity of second-wave clones peaking day 37. Whereas later expanders leaned CD4+, clones contracting day 15 to 85 showed a balanced CD4/CD8 makeup.

The CDR3 spans 13 residues. J was trimmed by 3 bases and V by 6 bases; bases with no gene match: 4. The V gene's germline CDR1 is MNHEY and CDR2 SMNVEV (reference sequence). Sequenced sample: PBMCs or a T cell subset sorted from them (not recorded which). The gene calls are TRBV27 and TRBJ2-7, with 8 bases fitting TRBD1. The sequence came from a man younger than 35 who had mild COVID-19 (a few samples of this study predate the infection). Cell type and time point are not known. This CDR3 is CASSPGTGYEQYF. The CDR3 coding sequence is TGTGCCAGCAGCCCCGGGACAGGCTACGAGCAGTACTTC.